Listed below are T cell receptor beta chains from one sample, sequenced in a study of blood T cell repertoires in COVID-19. Produced via immunoSEQ multiplex PCR; TCRdb's table is partial and in-frame only. The table has about 160,000 clones, around 80% seen once. Material for sequencing was peripheral blood. The source of these receptors is a woman older than 75 with acute or convalescent COVID-19. CDR3s include the opening cysteine and the closing phenylalanine or tryptophan. The D gene is left open where the match is weak. A clone size is listed for some rows: how often the clone was seen (once, few, many), or a class if it is expanded.

D gene,clone size,J gene,V gene,CDR3 protein,CDR3 DNA
TRBD2,once,TRBJ2-1,TRBV9,CASSVEGGRAQNEQFF,TGTGCCAGCAGCGTCGAAGGCGGGAGGGCCCAAAATGAGCAGTTCTTC
NA,few,TRBJ1-2,TRBV15,CATSSPGLVGGYTF,TGTGCCACCAGCAGCCCAGGGTTGGTAGGTGGCTACACCTTC
NA,NA,TRBJ1-1,TRBV5-1,CASSAGGAGTEAFF,TGCGCCAGCAGCGCAGGTGGGGCGGGGACTGAAGCTTTCTTT
NA,NA,TRBJ1-2,TRBV12-3/TRBV12-4,CASSFPQGGYTF,TGTGCCAGCAGTTTTCCCCAGGGTGGCTACACCTTC
TRBD1,few,TRBJ1-1,TRBV6-5,CASSTIRQGVEAFF,TGTGCCAGCAGTACGATTAGACAGGGGGTTGAAGCTTTCTTT
TRBD1,few,TRBJ2-7,TRBV2,CASSEWTGDSYEQYF,TGTGCCAGCAGTGAATGGACAGGGGACTCCTACGAGCAGTACTTC
NA,NA,TRBJ1-6,TRBV9,CASSALSVNSPLHF,TGTGCCAGCAGCGCCCTAAGCGTTAATTCACCCCTCCACTTT
NA,few,TRBJ2-5,TRBV10-3,CATEEGQTQYF,TGTGCCACCGAGGAGGGACAGACCCAGTACTTC
TRBD1,NA,TRBJ2-7,TRBV10-3,CAILARGRDEQYF,TGTGCCATCTTGGCCAGGGGGAGAGACGAGCAGTACTTC
TRBD2,NA,TRBJ2-1,TRBV6-4,CASSDEAGAPYNEQFF,TGTGCCAGCAGTGACGAGGCGGGAGCGCCCTACAATGAGCAGTTCTTC
TRBD1,NA,TRBJ2-7,TRBV5-5,CASSLKGQGAYEQYF,TGTGCCAGCAGCTTGAAAGGACAGGGGGCTTACGAGCAGTACTTC
NA,NA,TRBJ2-3,TRBV3-1/TRBV3-2,CASSPAAGRDTQYF,TGTGCCAGCAGCCCGGCCGCGGGGCGAGATACGCAGTATTTT
TRBD2,NA,TRBJ2-1,TRBV2,CASRRGLAIDEQFF,TGTGCCAGCAGGAGAGGACTAGCGATCGATGAGCAGTTCTTC
NA,NA,TRBJ2-3,TRBV5-1,CASSLVGTDTQYF,TGCGCCAGCAGCTTGGTAGGCACAGATACGCAGTATTTT
TRBD1,NA,TRBJ1-1,TRBV5-1,CASSLTQGHTEAFF,TGCGCCAGCAGCTTGACACAGGGGCACACTGAAGCTTTCTTT
TRBD1,NA,TRBJ1-2,TRBV6-5,CASSRTGGYGYTF,TGTGCCAGCAGCCGGACAGGGGGTTATGGCTACACCTTC